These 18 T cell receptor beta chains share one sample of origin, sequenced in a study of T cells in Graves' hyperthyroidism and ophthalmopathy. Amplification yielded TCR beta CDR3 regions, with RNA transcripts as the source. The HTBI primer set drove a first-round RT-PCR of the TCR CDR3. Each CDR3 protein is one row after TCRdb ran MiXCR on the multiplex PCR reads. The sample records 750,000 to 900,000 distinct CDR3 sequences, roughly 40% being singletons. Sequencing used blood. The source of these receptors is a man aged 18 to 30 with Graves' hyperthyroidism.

In nucleotides, the CDR3 is TGTGCCAGCACCCAGGACGGTATGGACTACGAGCAGTACTTC. This translates into CASTQDGMDYEQYF. V is TRBV10-3 and J is TRBJ2-7; no reliable D call. The length of the CDR3 is 14 residues. Germline V CDR1 and CDR2: ENHRY, SYGVKD. Trimming pared 10 bases from V and 3 bases from J, leaving 19 bases between.

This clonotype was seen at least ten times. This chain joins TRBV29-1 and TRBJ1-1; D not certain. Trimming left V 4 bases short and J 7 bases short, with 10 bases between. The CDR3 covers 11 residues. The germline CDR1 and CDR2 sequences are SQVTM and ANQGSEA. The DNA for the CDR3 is TGCAGCGTTGGAGGCGGTATTGAAGCTTTCTTT. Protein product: CSVGGGIEAFF.

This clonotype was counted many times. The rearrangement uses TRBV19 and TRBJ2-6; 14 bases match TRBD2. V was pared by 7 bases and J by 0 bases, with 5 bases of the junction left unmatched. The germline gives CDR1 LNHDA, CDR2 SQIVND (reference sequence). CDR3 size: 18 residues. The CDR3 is CASTTGLAGASGANVLTF. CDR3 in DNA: TGTGCCAGTACCACGGGACTAGCGGGAGCCTCTGGGGCCAACGTCCTGACTTTC.

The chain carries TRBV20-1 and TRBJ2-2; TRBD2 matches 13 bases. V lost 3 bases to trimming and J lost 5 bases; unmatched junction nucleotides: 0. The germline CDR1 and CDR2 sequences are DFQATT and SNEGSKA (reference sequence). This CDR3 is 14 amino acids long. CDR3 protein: CSARGLAGTGELFF. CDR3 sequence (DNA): TGCAGTGCTAGGGGACTAGCGGGGACCGGGGAGCTGTTTTTT.

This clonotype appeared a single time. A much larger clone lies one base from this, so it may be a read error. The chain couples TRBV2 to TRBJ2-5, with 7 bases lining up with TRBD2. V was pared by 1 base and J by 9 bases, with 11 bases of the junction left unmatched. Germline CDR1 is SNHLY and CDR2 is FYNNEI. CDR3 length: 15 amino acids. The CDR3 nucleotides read TGTGCCAGCAGTGAAGAGCGGGGAGGTGGGAGGGCCCAGTACTTC. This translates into CASSEERGGGRAQYF.

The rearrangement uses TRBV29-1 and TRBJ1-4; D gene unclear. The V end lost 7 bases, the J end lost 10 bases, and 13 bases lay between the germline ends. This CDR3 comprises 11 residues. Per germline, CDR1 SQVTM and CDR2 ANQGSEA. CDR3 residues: CSGLAGGKLFF. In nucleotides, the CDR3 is TGCAGCGGACTAGCGGGAGGAAAACTGTTTTTT.

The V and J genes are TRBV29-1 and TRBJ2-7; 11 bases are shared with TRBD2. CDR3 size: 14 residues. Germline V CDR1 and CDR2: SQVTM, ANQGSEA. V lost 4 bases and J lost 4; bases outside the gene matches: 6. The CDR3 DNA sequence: TGCAGCGTTGGGACTAGCGGGCCGCGGTACGAGCAGTACTTC. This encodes CSVGTSGPRYEQYF.

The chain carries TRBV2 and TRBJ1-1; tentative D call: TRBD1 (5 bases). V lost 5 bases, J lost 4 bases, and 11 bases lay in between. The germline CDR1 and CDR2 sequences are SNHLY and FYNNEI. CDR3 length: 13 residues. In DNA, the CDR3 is TGTGCCAGCAGTCCGACAGCTACCACTGAAGCTTTCTTT. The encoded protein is CASSPTATTEAFF.

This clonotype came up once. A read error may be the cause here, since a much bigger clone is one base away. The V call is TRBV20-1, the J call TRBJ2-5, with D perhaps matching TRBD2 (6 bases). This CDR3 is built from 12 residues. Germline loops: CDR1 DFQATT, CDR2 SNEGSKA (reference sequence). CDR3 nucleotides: TGCAGTGCGCGGGACTTCCAAGAGACCCGGTACTTC. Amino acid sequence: CSARDFQETRYF.

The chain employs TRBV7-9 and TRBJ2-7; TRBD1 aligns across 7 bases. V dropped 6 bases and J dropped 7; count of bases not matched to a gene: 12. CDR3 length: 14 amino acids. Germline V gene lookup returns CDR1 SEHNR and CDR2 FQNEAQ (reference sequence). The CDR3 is CASSPWTGTGEQYF. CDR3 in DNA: TGTGCCAGCAGTCCTTGGACAGGCACCGGGGAGCAGTACTTC.

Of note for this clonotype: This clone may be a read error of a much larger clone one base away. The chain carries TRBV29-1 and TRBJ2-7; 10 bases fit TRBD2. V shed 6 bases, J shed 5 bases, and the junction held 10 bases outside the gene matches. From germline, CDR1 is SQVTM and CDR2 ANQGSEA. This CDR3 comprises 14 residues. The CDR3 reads CSVLLAGVGHEQYF. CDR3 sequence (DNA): TGCAGCGTGCTCCTAGCGGGAGTGGGTCACGAGCAGTACTTC.

CDR3 in DNA: TGTGCCAGCAGCCCGGGTAGAAAACGGACAGATTACGAGCAGTACTTC. Its translation: CASSPGRKRTDYEQYF. The chain joins TRBV9 to TRBJ2-7, with D possibly matching TRBD1 (6 bases). Germline V lookup: CDR1 SGDLS, CDR2 YYNGEE. The germline V and J ends were trimmed by 4 bases and 4 bases, with 21 bases remaining between them. CDR3 length equals 16 residues. The full variable domain, in which reference TRBV9 and TRBJ2-7 provide the parts outside the CDR3, is DSGVTQTPKHLITATGQRVTLRCSPRSGDLSVYWYQQSLDQGLQFLIQYYNGEERAKGNILERFSAQQFPDLHSELNLSSLELGDSALYFCASSPGRKRTDYEQYFGPGTRLTVT.

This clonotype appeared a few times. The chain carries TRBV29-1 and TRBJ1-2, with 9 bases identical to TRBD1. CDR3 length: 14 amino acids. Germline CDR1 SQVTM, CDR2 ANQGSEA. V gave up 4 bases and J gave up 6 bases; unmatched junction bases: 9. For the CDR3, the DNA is TGCAGCGTTGGGTTTGGACAGGGGAGGGATGGCTACACCTTC. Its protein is CSVGFGQGRDGYTF. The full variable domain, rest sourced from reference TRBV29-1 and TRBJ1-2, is SAVISQKPSRDICQRGTSLTIQCQVDSQVTMMFWYRQQPGQSLTLIATANQGSEATYESGFVIDKFPISRPNLTFSTLTVSNMSPEDSSIYLCSVGFGQGRDGYTFGSGTRLTVV.

The CDR3 spells CASSLAPDWAPYEQYF. In DNA form, the CDR3 reads TGTGCCAGCAGCTTAGCCCCCGACTGGGCCCCCTACGAGCAGTACTTC. The rearrangement links TRBV13 to TRBJ2-7, with no clear D. There are 16 residues in the CDR3. The ends were cut back, 1 base at V and 2 bases at J, with 15 bases in the middle. From germline, CDR1 is PRHDT and CDR2 FYEKMQ (reference sequence).

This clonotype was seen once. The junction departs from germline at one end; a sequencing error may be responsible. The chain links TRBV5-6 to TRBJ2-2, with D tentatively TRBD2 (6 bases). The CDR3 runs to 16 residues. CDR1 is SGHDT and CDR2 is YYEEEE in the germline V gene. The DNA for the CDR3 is TGTGCCAGCAGCTTGGACGGGCCCTCGAACACCGGGGGGCTGTTTTTT. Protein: CASSLDGPSNTGGLFF.

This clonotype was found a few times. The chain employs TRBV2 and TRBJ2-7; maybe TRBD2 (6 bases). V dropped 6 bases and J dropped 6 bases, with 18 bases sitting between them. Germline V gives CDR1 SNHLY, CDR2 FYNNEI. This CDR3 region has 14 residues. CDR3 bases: TGTGCCAGCAGCTCCCTTCGGGGGTCCGGCGAGCAGTACTTC. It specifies CASSSLRGSGEQYF.

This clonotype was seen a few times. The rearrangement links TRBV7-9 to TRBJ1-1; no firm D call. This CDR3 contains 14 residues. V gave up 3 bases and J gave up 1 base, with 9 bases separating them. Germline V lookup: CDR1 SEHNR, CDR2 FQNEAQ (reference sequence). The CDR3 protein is CASSFGSPNTEAFF. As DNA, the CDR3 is TGTGCCAGCAGCTTCGGGAGCCCGAACACTGAAGCTTTCTTT.

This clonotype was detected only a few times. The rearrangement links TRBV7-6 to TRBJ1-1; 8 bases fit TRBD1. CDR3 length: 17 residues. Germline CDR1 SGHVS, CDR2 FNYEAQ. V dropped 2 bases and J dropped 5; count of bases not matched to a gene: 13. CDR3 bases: TGTGCCAGCAGCTTATCGCAAGGACAGGGTCTTAATACTGAAGCTTTCTTT. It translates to CASSLSQGQGLNTEAFF.